Listed here is a single TCR beta chain. This clonotype turned up a few times. What this receptor recognizes is not known. This sequence may be a read error, since a much larger clone differs from it by one base. Naive CD8 T cell libraries were made from about 21,000 to 970,000 sorted cells using 10%, 30% or 50% of purified RNA. Naive CD8 T cells were FACS-sorted as CD8+CD4-CCR7+CD45RA+ on a BD FACSAria II into RLT Plus buffer. Around 11 TCR copies' worth of Jurkat RNA were spiked into roughly 19,000-1,000,000 naive CD8 T cell samples to test detection sensitivity. CD8 T cells were enriched using RosetteSep CD8+ T Cell Enrichment Cocktail and Ficoll-Paque, and the enriched cells then underwent ACK red cell lysis. Based on the germline V gene, the CDR1 and CDR2 sequences are LGHNA and YSLEER. Reading from cysteine to phenylalanine, the CDR3 counts 16 amino acids. Only the CDR3 region is kept as DNA, spanning 48 bases read in frame from base 1.

This record comes from a study of molecular identifiers for immune sequencing clone quantification (dated by TCRdb to 2016 to 2019). A note on the overall study: For a replicate experiment, RNA from approximately 20,000 or 100,000 naive CD8 T cells was divided into five aliquots, and four of the five aliquots were sequenced. The study was a methods study using CD8 T cells to benchmark molecular-identifier clustering-based TCR repertoire sequencing (MIDCIRS) and TCR RNA copy counting.

Broader findings and caveats from the paper: In CMV-specific effector cells, clones with more than 20 RNA copies contained over 97% of molecules, whereas in naive cells such clones contained under 1% of molecules. Spiked-in Jurkat TCR RNA (roughly 10 copies' worth), which is not part of the donor repertoire, was contained in the naive libraries. The sizes of highly expanded clones could end up underestimated when identical TCR molecules share a barcode. Without barcode sub-clustering, chimeric consensus sequences inflated TCR diversity; chimeras reached as high as 47%. A single cell's worth of spiked-in Jurkat TCR RNA was reported detectable even among 850,000 to 1,000,000 naive CD8 T cells. Modeling gave 3 to 3.5 recovered TCR RNA copies per cell versus about ten by digital PCR, implying approximately 30% capture efficiency.

Libraries were built with PCR. Reads for this sample came from an Illumina HiSeq 4000. Bulk TCR libraries were prepared as previously described, using TCR primers listed in Table S5. Total RNA was purified with the Qiagen AllPrep DNA/RNA kit. Reads from multiple sequencing runs of the same library were pooled before analysis. Concerning the study's data processing: Reads were retained only if the reads had an exact TCR constant sequence, and the retained reads were trimmed to 150 nt and grouped according to their 12-nt molecular barcodes. Reads within each barcode group were sub-clustered using a 15% Levenshtein threshold, and quality-weighted consensus sequences were constructed for each RNA molecule. Non-functional sequences were removed, as were lower-count sequences one edit away from another. Based on a fit of two negative binomial distributions, barcode sub-clusters having less than 20% of the maximum read count were discarded. TCRdb reanalyzed the raw reads on its own, using fastp at Q25 for trimming and MiXCR for clone calling, and kept in-frame beta chains. Merged by CDR3 protein, the rows form single entries marked with the most common genes and DNA. Clone size and V and J calls follow TCRdb, not the original study. The sample has roughly 50,000 distinct CDR3 sequences on record, under 30% of them singletons. Of the sample, about 1.9% is held by the ten largest clones.

The sample comprised naive CD8+ T cells from blood, with Jurkat cell RNA spiked in. In the paper's terms, the cell subset or site label means: FACS-sorted CD8+CD4-CCR7+CD45RA+ naive T cells. The sequence derives from a human donor in good health. Some libraries in this study had Jurkat cell RNA spiked in. This chain is built from TRBV4-3 and TRBJ2-7, with no reliable assignment of the D segment. CDR3 reads: CASGQETGTTSYEQYF. DNA sequence: TGCGCCAGCGGCCAAGAGACGGGCACGACCTCCTACGAGCAGTACTTC.